This T cell receptor beta chain was documented in a study of shared clonotypes between healthy human individuals. CD8 cells regarded as naive lacked CD45RO, were positively chosen for CCR7, and omitted terminally differentiated effector memory CD45RA+ cells. The study drew all its donors from Caucasian adults living in Nashville, Tennessee. The method was immunoSEQ multiplex PCR; TCRdb's version includes in-frame clones alone and lacks a portion of them. The sample has about 600,000 clones; less than 97% are singletons. Regarding the study as a whole: The naive CD4 repertoires of a handful of donors were compared, and approximately 5% of clonotypes were shared.

Germline assignment: CDR1 SQVTM and CDR2 ANQGSEA. V trimming: 4 bases; J trimming: 0 bases; junction bases outside the gene matches: 5. The CDR3 consists of 14 residues. Notes on this clone: Its target is unknown.

Sequenced sample: naive CD8+ T cells sorted from blood. This receptor was identified in a woman in her twenties or thirties in good health. The chain combines TRBV29-1 with TRBJ1-1; 7 positions match TRBD1. In DNA form, the CDR3 reads TGCAGCGTTGGGACAGGAGGCATGAACACTGAAGCTTTCTTT. It is translated as CSVGTGGMNTEAFF.